Listed below are T cell receptor beta chains from one sample, sequenced in a study of vaccination and CD4 T cells after COVID-19. A single record per CDR3 protein comes from TCRdb applying MiXCR to the PCR reads. The table shows about 19,000 distinct CDR3 sequences, with approximately 39% occurring only once. These receptors' antigens are unknown. What was sequenced was cultured CD4+ T cells from blood. These TCRs come from a human donor with COVID-19. Each CDR3 is given with its conserved first and last residue. A D gene is named only where the DNA matches it firmly. Size is stated for part of the rows, as once, few or many counts, or as a class when the clone is expanded.

D gene	V gene	clone size	J gene	CDR3 DNA	CDR3 protein
TRBD2	TRBV20-1	.	TRBJ2-1	TGCAGTGCTAGACGGTCTAGCGGGGGAAACAATGAGCAGTTCTTC	CSARRSSGGNNEQFF
.	TRBV19	few	TRBJ1-2	TGTGCCAGTAGTATTATATCTCTTGGACTGGACAACTATGGCTACACCTTC	CASSIISLGLDNYGYTF
.	TRBV12-3/TRBV12-4	.	TRBJ1-4	TGTGCCAGCAGTTTACCTGGCGAAAAACTGTTTTTT	CASSLPGEKLFF
.	TRBV7-9	.	TRBJ1-4	TGTGCCAGCAGCTTGTCGGAGTCCGGCCTGTTTTTT	CASSLSESGLFF
.	TRBV5-1	.	TRBJ2-2	TGCGCCAGCAGCTTGGACCGACAGGGAGGCGGGGAGCTGTTTTTT	CASSLDRQGGGELFF
TRBD2	TRBV7-9	.	TRBJ2-7	TGTGCCAGCAGTTTTAGCGGGGGGGTAGACGAGCAGTACTTC	CASSFSGGVDEQYF
.	TRBV6-2/TRBV6-3	.	TRBJ1-2	TGTGCCAGCAGCCACCCGACCGGAGGGTGGACTTACACCTTC	CASSHPTGGWTYTF
TRBD1	TRBV24-1	.	TRBJ2-7	TGTGCCACCAGTGATTATGGACAGGGTGGCGAGCAGTACTTC	CATSDYGQGGEQYF
.	TRBV6-2/TRBV6-3	few	TRBJ1-5	TGTGCCAGCAGTTATTCAGGGGACCGCAATCAGCCCCAGCATTTT	CASSYSGDRNQPQHF
.	TRBV7-9	.	TRBJ1-6	TGTGCCAGCAGCCCACAAGCCTTCGTGCCTCATTCACCCCTCCACTTT	CASSPQAFVPHSPLHF
TRBD2	TRBV20-1	few	TRBJ2-3	TGCAGTGCTGATGGGACTAGCGGGGGGGCGGGGGATACGCAGTATTTT	CSADGTSGGAGDTQYF
.	TRBV6-2/TRBV6-3	few	TRBJ2-3	TGTGCCAGCAGTTACTCCAGAAACCACATAGGAGATACGCAGTATTTT	CASSYSRNHIGDTQYF
TRBD1	TRBV11-2	few	TRBJ2-5	TGTGCCAGCAGCTCCGACAGGGGAATAGGGGAGACCCAGTACTTC	CASSSDRGIGETQYF
.	TRBV6-1	.	TRBJ1-5	TGTGCCAGCAGTGAAGCGCCTGCCAATCAGCCCCAGCATTTT	CASSEAPANQPQHF
.	TRBV24-1	.	TRBJ2-5	TGTGCCACCAGTGATCCAAGTGAGGTACAAGAGACCCAGTACTTC	CATSDPSEVQETQYF
.	TRBV25-1	.	TRBJ2-3	TGTGCCAGCAGTGACCGCCCCAATACGCAGTATTTT	CASSDRPNTQYF
.	TRBV29-1	.	TRBJ1-5	TGCAGCGTGCAGGGAGGATTTAATCAGCCCCAGCATTTT	CSVQGGFNQPQHF
.	TRBV19	few	TRBJ1-4	TGTGCCAGTAGTATATTCCCAAACGGGAATGAAAAACTGTTTTTT	CASSIFPNGNEKLFF
TRBD2	TRBV6-4	.	TRBJ2-1	TGTGCCAGCAGTGATGCTAGCGGGGGAGGTTATGAGCAGTTCTTC	CASSDASGGGYEQFF
.	TRBV7-9	few	TRBJ1-5	TGTGCCAGCAGCGCAGGGACATCTAGCAATCAGCCCCAGCATTTT	CASSAGTSSNQPQHF
.	TRBV7-2	.	TRBJ2-5	TGTGCCAGCAGCCCCCTAGGGCATCGACGAGAGACCCAGTACTTC	CASSPLGHRRETQYF
.	TRBV6-4	few	TRBJ1-2	TGTGCCAGCACCACCGAGGTGGCTAACTATGGCTACACCTTC	CASTTEVANYGYTF
.	TRBV19	.	TRBJ2-3	TGTGCCAGTAGTGTGATAGCGGCTCGCACAGATACGCAGTATTTT	CASSVIAARTDTQYF
.	TRBV2	few	TRBJ1-6	TGTGCCAGCAGTGCCACCGTGGGGAATGGTAATTCACCCCTCCACTTT	CASSATVGNGNSPLHF
TRBD1	TRBV19	.	TRBJ2-2	TGTGCCAGTAGTAGGACAGGGGGCATCGGGGAGCTGTTTTTT	CASSRTGGIGELFF
.	TRBV30	.	TRBJ2-1	TGTGCCTGGAGCCTGAAGGGTATCAATGGGCAGTTCTTC	CAWSLKGINGQFF
.	TRBV15	few	TRBJ1-4	TGTGCCACCAGCCCGGGAGTTGCTAATGAAAAACTGTTTTTT	CATSPGVANEKLFF
TRBD1	TRBV6-5	.	TRBJ2-7	TGTGCCAGCAGTTACTCAAGCAGGGGGATCCACGAGCAGTACTTC	CASSYSSRGIHEQYF
.	TRBV14	.	TRBJ2-5	TGTGCCAGCAGCCGAAGGACAGCACAAGAGACCCAGTACTTC	CASSRRTAQETQYF
.	TRBV2	few	TRBJ1-2	TGTGCCAGCAAGGGTGGGAACGCTAACTATGGCTACACCTTC	CASKGGNANYGYTF
.	TRBV20-1	.	TRBJ2-7	TGCAGTGCTTTACCGACTAGCTACGAGCAGTACTTC	CSALPTSYEQYF
TRBD1	TRBV20-1	medium-sized	TRBJ1-2	TGCAGTGCTAGAGGGATCCCCGGGACAGGGGATGGCTACACCTTC	CSARGIPGTGDGYTF
.	TRBV7-9	few	TRBJ1-1	TGTGCCAGCAGCAAAGTAGAGAACACTGAAGCTTTCTTT	CASSKVENTEAFF
.	TRBV12-3/TRBV12-4	.	TRBJ2-5	TGTGCCAGCAGCCTAAAAGAGACCCAGTACTTC	CASSLKETQYF
TRBD1	TRBV27	few	TRBJ1-6	TGTGCCAGCAGTTTTGAGGGGACAGGGCTGACTTCACCCCTCCACTTT	CASSFEGTGLTSPLHF
.	TRBV11-2	few	TRBJ1-6	TGTGCCAGCAGCCCCAGTAGTAATTCACCCCTCCACTTT	CASSPSSNSPLHF
TRBD2	TRBV15	.	TRBJ2-1	TGTGCCACCAGCAGAGGCGGGGGTAAGCAGTTCTTC	CATSRGGGKQFF
.	TRBV6-1	.	TRBJ2-1	TGTGCCAGCAGGAAAGGTACGAGGAATGAGCAGTTCTTC	CASRKGTRNEQFF
.	TRBV6-2/TRBV6-3	.	TRBJ1-5	TGTGCCAGCTCGACAGCCAGCAATCAGCCCCAGCATTTT	CASSTASNQPQHF
TRBD2	TRBV7-6	few	TRBJ2-5	TGTGCCAGCAGCCTTATAAGCGGGGGGGGCCAGGCGGGCCAGTACTTC	CASSLISGGGQAGQYF
TRBD1	TRBV7-8	medium-sized	TRBJ1-2	TGTGCCAGCAGCCCGATGGGACAGGGCAACTATGGCTACACCTTC	CASSPMGQGNYGYTF
TRBD2	TRBV10-3	.	TRBJ2-5	TGTGCAACCGCCGGGACTAGCGGCTTGGAGACCCAGTACTTC	CATAGTSGLETQYF
.	TRBV18	.	TRBJ1-1	TGTGCCAGCTCACCACCGGGGGGCGCGAGGATGAACACTGAAGCTTTCTTT	CASSPPGGARMNTEAFF
.	TRBV20-1	few	TRBJ2-2	TGCAGTGCTAAGGTGTCAGCTCTTAACACCGGGGAGCTGTTTTTT	CSAKVSALNTGELFF
.	TRBV5-1	.	TRBJ2-1	TGCGCCAGCAGCTTGGCTCTAGTGTCCTACAATGAGCAGTTCTTC	CASSLALVSYNEQFF
.	TRBV3-1	once	TRBJ2-1	TGTGCCAGCAGCCGAGGGGGCAATGAGCAGTTCTTC	CASSRGGNEQFF
TRBD1	TRBV6-1	.	TRBJ1-3	TGTGCCAGCAGTGAATACCCCAGACAGGGAACCTCTGGAAACACCATATATTTT	CASSEYPRQGTSGNTIYF
TRBD1	TRBV20-1	.	TRBJ1-1	TGCAGTGCTAGCCCGACAGGGGGCTTCTCTGAAGCTTTCTTT	CSASPTGGFSEAFF
TRBD2	TRBV10-1	once	TRBJ2-5	TGCGCCAGCCGGCGAGGGACTACGAAAGAGACCCAGTACTTC	CASRRGTTKETQYF
.	TRBV2	few	TRBJ1-1	TGTGCCAGCAACGCCAGAGGGACTGAAGCTTTCTTT	CASNARGTEAFF
.	TRBV6-1	.	TRBJ1-2	TGTGCCAGCACCATGGGGGGGTATGGCTACACCTTC	CASTMGGYGYTF
.	TRBV30	few	TRBJ2-7	TGTGCCTGGAGTAGGACTGGCTACGAGCAGTACTTC	CAWSRTGYEQYF
.	TRBV2	few	TRBJ2-2	TGTGCCAGCAGGTTGGAGAACACCGGGGAGCTGTTTTTT	CASRLENTGELFF
.	TRBV6-5	few	TRBJ2-7	TGTGCCAGCAGTTACGGCGTCGTCTACGAGCAGTACTTC	CASSYGVVYEQYF
.	TRBV7-9	few	TRBJ1-2	TGTGCCAGCTCACTAGGGCCCGGCTACACCTTC	CASSLGPGYTF